These 20 T cell receptor beta chains were sequenced from one sample in a study of cytomegalovirus exposure and HLA in healthy donors. The PCR was carried out with 60 Vbeta primers and 13 Jbeta primers. Repertoires were generated with immunoSEQ multiplex PCR, while TCRdb's copy carries only in-frame clones and drops some. Of 80,000 to 95,000 clones listed, 70% are singletons. The sequenced material came from PBMCs. These receptors originate from a woman aged 45-60 years in good health and CMV-seropositive.

The gene calls are TRBV4-1 and TRBJ1-3; 7 bases line up with TRBD1. The V segment lost 0 bases and the J segment 3 bases; nucleotides outside the gene matches: 8. Germline V gene data show CDR1 as MGHRA and CDR2 as YSYEKL. This CDR3 comprises 17 residues. In DNA, the CDR3 is TGCGCCAGCAGCCAAGATAGGGGGCCTTGGGGTGGAAACACCATATATTTT. It encodes CASSQDRGPWGGNTIYF.

CDR3 residues: CASSETGSQGNEQFF. The CDR3 DNA reads TGTGCCAGCAGCGAGACAGGGAGTCAAGGGAATGAGCAGTTCTTC. This chain joins TRBV2 and TRBJ2-1, with 7 bases that match TRBD1. Unmatched junction bases numbered 12, after V lost 6 bases and J lost 7 bases. Germline V gene lookup returns CDR1 SNHLY and CDR2 FYNNEI. This CDR3 contains 15 residues.

This chain joins TRBV5-1 and TRBJ2-5; the D gene is possibly TRBD2 (6 bases). This CDR3 has 15 amino acids. The germline V and J ends were trimmed by 0 bases and 5 bases, with 14 bases remaining between them. Germline assignment: CDR1 SGHRS and CDR2 YFSETQ. The CDR3 sequence is CASSLGDGGVETQYF. Written as DNA, the CDR3 is TGCGCCAGCAGCTTGGGGGACGGGGGAGTGGAGACCCAGTACTTC. The whole variable domain, filled in from reference TRBV5-1 and TRBJ2-5, reads KAGVTQTPRYLIKTRGQQVTLSCSPISGHRSVSWYQQTPGQGLQFLFEYFSETQRNKGNFPGRFSGRQFSNSRSEMNVSTLELGDSALYLCASSLGDGGVETQYFGPGTRLLVL.

The J gene is TRBJ1-2, the V gene TRBV6-5, with 9 bases fitting TRBD1. Germline trimming cut 0 bases from V and 6 bases from J; bases unmatched to any gene: 5. Germline CDR1 MNHEY, CDR2 SVGAGI. CDR3 length: 15 amino acids. The CDR3 DNA reads TGTGCCAGCAGTTACTCAACGACAGGGGGGAATGGCTACACCTTC. This encodes CASSYSTTGGNGYTF.

The chain's CDR3 is CASSTPLGLADTDTQYF. CDR3 nucleotide sequence: TGTGCCAGCAGTACTCCCTTGGGACTAGCGGACACAGATACGCAGTATTTT. The V and J genes are TRBV27 and TRBJ2-3, with TRBD2 matching over 11 bases. The germline V gene has CDR1 MNHEY and CDR2 SMNVEV (reference sequence). V shed 5 bases and J 2 bases; nucleotides not matched to a gene: 9. This CDR3 region has 17 residues.

The chain has TRBV28 and TRBJ1-4, with 8 bases matching TRBD1. Per germline, CDR1 MDHEN and CDR2 SYDVKM. After removal of 5 bases from V and 5 bases from J, the junction contained 4 bases not matched to a gene. The CDR3 covers 14 residues. The CDR3 DNA is TGTGCCAGCAGTACTACAGGGGGGAATGAAAAACTGTTTTTT. As protein: CASSTTGGNEKLFF. The full variable domain, completed using reference TRBV28 and TRBJ1-4, is DVKVTQSSRYLVKRTGEKVFLECVQDMDHENMFWYRQDPGLGLRLIYFSYDVKMKEKGDIPEGYSVSREKKERFSLILESASTNQTSMYLCASSTTGGNEKLFFGSGTQLSVL.

This chain's CDR3 is CASSLPGVTQYF. The CDR3 coding sequence is TGTGCCAGCAGTTTGCCAGGGGTTACGCAGTATTTT. The chain has TRBV11-2 and TRBJ2-3; weak D call: TRBD1 (6 bases). The germline V and J ends were trimmed by 6 bases and 8 bases, with 12 bases remaining between them. The CDR3 totals 12 residues. Looked up from germline, CDR1 is SGHAT and CDR2 is FQNNGV.

The chain has TRBV28 and TRBJ2-5, with a possible D match to TRBD2 (7 bases). The CDR3 consists of 16 residues. Germline V gene data show CDR1 as MDHEN and CDR2 as SYDVKM. Trimming took off 2 bases at V and 1 base at J, with 14 bases between the two ends. CDR3 loop: CASSLEAGAGQETQYF. The CDR3 nucleotides are TGTGCCAGCAGTTTAGAGGCGGGGGCGGGCCAAGAGACCCAGTACTTC.

This clone has only one observation. The chain links TRBV11-3 to TRBJ1-1, with TRBD1 matching 7 bases. Unmatched junction bases numbered 5, after V lost 3 bases and J lost 1 base. CDR3 length equals 15 residues. Germline V CDR1 and CDR2: SGHNT, YENEEA. CDR3 amino acids: CASSLGDSRNTEAFF. The CDR3 DNA follows: TGTGCCAGCAGCTTGGGGGACAGTCGGAACACTGAAGCTTTCTTT.

This clone occurred once. CDR3 loop: CASSGDIGSTEAFF. The CDR3 coding sequence is TGTGCCAGCAGCGGGGACATAGGGAGCACTGAAGCTTTCTTT. This chain connects TRBV5-5 to TRBJ1-1, with D possibly matching TRBD1 (6 bases). The germline gives CDR1 SGHKS, CDR2 YYEKEE (reference sequence). The V gene lost 4 bases and the J gene lost 4 bases, with 14 bases spanning the gap. The CDR3 is made up of 14 amino acids.

The J gene is TRBJ2-5, the V gene TRBV5-4; TRBD2 is a possible D gene (6 bases). The closer fit of TRBJ2-7 to the DNA end suggests the J call may be wrong. Germline-derived CDR1 and CDR2 are SGHNT and YYREEE (reference sequence). The CDR3 covers 16 residues. The CDR3 is CASSFEGGTDTDEQYF. DNA for the CDR3: TGTGCCAGCAGCTTTGAGGGTGGGACTGATACTGACGAGCAGTACTTC.

The chain has TRBV9 and TRBJ2-1; D gene ambiguous. The V and J ends lost 3 bases and 4 bases respectively, with 11 bases between them. Germline CDR1 is SGDLS and CDR2 is YYNGEE. The CDR3 extends over 14 amino acids. In DNA form, the CDR3 reads TGTGCCAGCAGCGCCCTGGCGGCTTACAATGAGCAGTTCTTC. This gives the protein CASSALAAYNEQFF.

This clone was seen just once. The genes are TRBV6-5 and TRBJ2-7, with D perhaps TRBD1 (6 bases). The CDR3 is 14 residues long. Germline V gene data show CDR1 as MNHEY and CDR2 as SVGAGI. Trimming took 10 bases from V and 1 from J, leaving 17 bases between them. CDR3: CATNDRRRSYEQYF. Written as DNA, the CDR3 is TGTGCCACCAATGACAGGCGGAGATCCTACGAGCAGTACTTC.

The rearrangement uses TRBV9 and TRBJ2-3; TRBD2 might be the D (6 bases). Trimming removed 0 bases at V and 2 bases at J, with 10 bases between. Per the germline V gene, CDR1 is SGDLS and CDR2 is YYNGEE. The CDR3 length is 15 residues. CDR3 sequence: CASSVGTGATDTQYF. The CDR3 nucleotides are TGTGCCAGCAGCGTAGGAACGGGAGCCACAGATACGCAGTATTTT.

V gene TRBV4-3 combines with J gene TRBJ1-2, with 7 bases fitting TRBD1. Germline assignment: CDR1 LGHNA and CDR2 YSLEER. This CDR3 has 14 amino acids. Unmatched junction bases numbered 10, after V lost 4 bases and J lost 8 bases. CDR3 loop: CASSPLQGGWGYTF. DNA for the CDR3: TGCGCCAGCAGCCCACTCCAGGGGGGATGGGGCTACACCTTC.

The chain carries TRBV30 and TRBJ2-1; TRBD1 aligns across 9 bases. The CDR3 loop spans 14 amino acids. In germline, CDR1 is GTSNPN, CDR2 SVGIG (reference sequence). With 3 bases clipped from V and 9 bases from J, the junction kept 9 bases outside the gene matches. CDR3 coding DNA: TGTGCCTGGAGAGGGGCGGGACAGGGCGGTGAGCAGTTCTTC. Residues: CAWRGAGQGGEQFF.

The chain joins TRBV5-1 to TRBJ2-3, with 12 bases fitting TRBD2. The CDR3 runs to 17 residues. Per germline, CDR1 SGHRS and CDR2 YFSETQ. With 4 bases clipped from V and 0 bases from J, the junction kept 6 bases outside the gene matches. The CDR3 reads CASSVDGTSGSTDTQYF. CDR3 DNA sequence: TGCGCCAGCAGCGTCGACGGGACTAGCGGGAGCACAGATACGCAGTATTTT.

This chain links TRBV11-3 with TRBJ2-3; possibly TRBD2 for D (6 bases). The V end was cut by 3 bases, the J end by 2 bases, with 9 bases between. The CDR3 runs to 14 residues. Germline assignment: CDR1 SGHNT and CDR2 YENEEA. The CDR3 DNA reads TGTGCCAGCAGCTTTACGGGAGTCACAGATACGCAGTATTTT. This sequence encodes CASSFTGVTDTQYF.

V usage is TRBV28 and J usage is TRBJ1-2; a possible D gene is TRBD1 (6 bases). The ends were cut back, 4 bases at V and 8 bases at J, with 14 bases in the middle. The CDR3 covers 13 residues. The germline V gene has CDR1 MDHEN and CDR2 SYDVKM. The CDR3 DNA sequence: TGTGCCAGCAGTTCCTGGACAGAGGGGGGCTACACCTTC. Its translation is CASSSWTEGGYTF.

V and J are TRBV4-3 and TRBJ2-2; D perhaps matches TRBD2 (6 bases). Germline CDR1 LGHNA, CDR2 YSLEER. V lost 2 bases and J lost 10, with 17 bases in between. The CDR3 covers 15 residues. In DNA form, the CDR3 reads TGCGCCAGCAGCCAAACCCCTAGCGTTGGAGCGGAGCTGTTTTTT. Its translation is CASSQTPSVGAELFF.